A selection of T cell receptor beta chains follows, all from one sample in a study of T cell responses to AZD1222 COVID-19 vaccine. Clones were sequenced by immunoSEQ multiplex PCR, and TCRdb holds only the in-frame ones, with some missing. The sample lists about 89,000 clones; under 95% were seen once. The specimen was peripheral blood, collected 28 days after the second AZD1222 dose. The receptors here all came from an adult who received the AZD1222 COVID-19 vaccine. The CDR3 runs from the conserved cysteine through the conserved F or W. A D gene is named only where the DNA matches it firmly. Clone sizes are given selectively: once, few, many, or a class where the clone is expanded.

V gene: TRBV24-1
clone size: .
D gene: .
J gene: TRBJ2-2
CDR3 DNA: TGTGCCACCAGTGTTGGTGGGGACCTCACCGGGGAGCTGTTTTTT
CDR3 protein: CATSVGGDLTGELFF

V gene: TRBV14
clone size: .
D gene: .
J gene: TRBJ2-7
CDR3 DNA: TGTGCCAGCAGCCAGGACCTTATTACCTACGAGCAGTACTTC
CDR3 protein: CASSQDLITYEQYF

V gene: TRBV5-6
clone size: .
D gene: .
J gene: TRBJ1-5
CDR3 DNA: TGTGCCAGCAGCTTAAGGACGGCGAATCAGCCCCAGCATTTT
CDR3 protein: CASSLRTANQPQHF

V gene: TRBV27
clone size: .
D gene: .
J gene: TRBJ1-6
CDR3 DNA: TGTGCCAGTTGGCCCTTAAGGCATTCACCCCTCCACTTT
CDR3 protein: CASWPLRHSPLHF

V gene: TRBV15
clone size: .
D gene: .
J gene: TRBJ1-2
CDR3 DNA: TGTGCCACCAGTATTAGCAGGGCTGACTATGGCTACACCTTC
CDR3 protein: CATSISRADYGYTF

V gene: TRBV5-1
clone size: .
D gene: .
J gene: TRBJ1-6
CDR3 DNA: TGCGCCAGCAGCTTGGGGGACTTCTATAATTCACCCCTCCACTTT
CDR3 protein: CASSLGDFYNSPLHF

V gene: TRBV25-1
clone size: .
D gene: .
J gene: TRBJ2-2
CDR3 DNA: TGTGCCAGCAGTGAAAGCGGAGCGAACACCGGGGAGCTGTTTTTT
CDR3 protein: CASSESGANTGELFF

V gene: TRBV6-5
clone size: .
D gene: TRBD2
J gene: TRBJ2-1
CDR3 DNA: TGTGCCAGCAGACCCCTACTAGCGGGAGACAATGAGCAGTTCTTC
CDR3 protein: CASRPLLAGDNEQFF

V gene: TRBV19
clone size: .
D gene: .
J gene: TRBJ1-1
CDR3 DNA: TGTGCCTGTAGCGGGCAGGCGAACACTGAAGCTTTCTTT
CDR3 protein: CACSGQANTEAFF

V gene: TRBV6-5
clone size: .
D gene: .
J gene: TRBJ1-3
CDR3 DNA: TGTGCCAGCAGCCGCGAGGGGATCGGTGGAAACACCATATATTTT
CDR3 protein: CASSREGIGGNTIYF

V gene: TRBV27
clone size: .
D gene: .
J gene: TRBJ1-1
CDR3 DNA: TGTGCCACTAACAGGGCGGATGGGACTGAAGCTTTCTTT
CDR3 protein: CATNRADGTEAFF

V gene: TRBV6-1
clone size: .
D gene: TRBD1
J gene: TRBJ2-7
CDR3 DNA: TGTGCCAGCAGTGAGACAGGGTTGAGGGACTACGAGCAGTACTTC
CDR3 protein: CASSETGLRDYEQYF

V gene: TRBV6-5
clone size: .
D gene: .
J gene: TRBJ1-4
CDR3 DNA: TGTGCCAGCATCGGCGAAAAACTGTTTTTT
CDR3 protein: CASIGEKLFF

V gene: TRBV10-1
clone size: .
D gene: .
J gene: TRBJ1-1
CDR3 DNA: TGCGCCAGCAGTCAGGGGTCTTACACTGAAGCTTTCTTT
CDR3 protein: CASSQGSYTEAFF

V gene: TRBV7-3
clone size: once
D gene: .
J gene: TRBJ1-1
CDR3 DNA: TGTGCCAGCAGCTTACTGGACACCCGTGAAGCTTTCTTT
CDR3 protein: CASSLLDTREAFF

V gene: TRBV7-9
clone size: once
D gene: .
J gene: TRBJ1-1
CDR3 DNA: TGTGCCAGCAGCCTGCGGACAGCGGTCGCAGCTTTCTTT
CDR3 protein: CASSLRTAVAAFF

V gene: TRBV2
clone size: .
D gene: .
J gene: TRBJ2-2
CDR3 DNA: TGTGCCAGCAACCTAGCAGCTGGTTTCGGGGAGCTGTTTTTT
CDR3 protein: CASNLAAGFGELFF

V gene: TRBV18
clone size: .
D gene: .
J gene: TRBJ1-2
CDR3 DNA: TGTGCCAGCTCACCCGCCCGGGACACCGCTTATGGCTACACCTTC
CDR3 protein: CASSPARDTAYGYTF

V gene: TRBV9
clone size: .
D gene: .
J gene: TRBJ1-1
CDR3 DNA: TGTGCCAGCAGCGTAGCGAAGAACACTGAAGCTTTCTTT
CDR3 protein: CASSVAKNTEAFF

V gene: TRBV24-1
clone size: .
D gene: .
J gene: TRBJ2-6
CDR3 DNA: TGTGCCACCAGTGATCCGGGGCGGGGGCATGGGGCCAACGTCCTGACTTTC
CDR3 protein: CATSDPGRGHGANVLTF

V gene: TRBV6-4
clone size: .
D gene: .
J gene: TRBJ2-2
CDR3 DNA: TGTGCCAGCAGTGAGCCCCCCGGGGAGCTGTTTTTT
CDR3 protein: CASSEPPGELFF

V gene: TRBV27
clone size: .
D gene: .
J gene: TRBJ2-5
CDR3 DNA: TGTGCCAGCAGTTTGGGGCGGAAAGAGACCCAGTACTTC
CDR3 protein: CASSLGRKETQYF

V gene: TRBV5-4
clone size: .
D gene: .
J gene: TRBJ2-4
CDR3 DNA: TGTGCCAGCAGCTTGTTACCGGGTCCGGACATTCAGTACTTC
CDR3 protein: CASSLLPGPDIQYF

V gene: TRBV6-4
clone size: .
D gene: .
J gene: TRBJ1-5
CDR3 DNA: TGTGCCAGCAGTCCACAGGGTGGCAATCAGCCCCAGCATTTT
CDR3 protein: CASSPQGGNQPQHF

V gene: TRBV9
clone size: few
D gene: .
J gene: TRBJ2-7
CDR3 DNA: TGTGCCAGCAGCGTAGAGGGCAGAGACTACGAGCAGTACTTC
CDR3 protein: CASSVEGRDYEQYF

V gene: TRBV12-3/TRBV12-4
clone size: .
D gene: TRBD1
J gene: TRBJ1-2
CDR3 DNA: TGTGCCAGCAGGGACAGGATTTACTATGGCTACACCTTC
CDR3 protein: CASRDRIYYGYTF

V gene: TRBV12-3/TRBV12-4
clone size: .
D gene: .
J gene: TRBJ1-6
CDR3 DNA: TGTGCCAGCAGCGGCAGGGGTTCACCCCTCCACTTT
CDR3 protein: CASSGRGSPLHF

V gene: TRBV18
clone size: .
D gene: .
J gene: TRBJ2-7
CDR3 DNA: TGTGCCAGCTCACCACCAGACAAATACGAGCAGTACTTC
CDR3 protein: CASSPPDKYEQYF

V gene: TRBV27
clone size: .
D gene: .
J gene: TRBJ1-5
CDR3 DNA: TGTGCCAGCAGTTCGGCCCGAGGAGGGGCTTATCAGCCCCAGCATTTT
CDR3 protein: CASSSARGGAYQPQHF

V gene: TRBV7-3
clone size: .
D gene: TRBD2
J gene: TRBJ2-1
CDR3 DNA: TGTGCCAGCAGCGTAACTAGCGGGGAGTACAATGAGCAGTTCTTC
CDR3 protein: CASSVTSGEYNEQFF

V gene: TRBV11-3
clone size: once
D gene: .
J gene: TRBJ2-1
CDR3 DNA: TGTGCCAGCAGCTTTAGGTCCTACAATGAGCAGTTCTTC
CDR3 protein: CASSFRSYNEQFF

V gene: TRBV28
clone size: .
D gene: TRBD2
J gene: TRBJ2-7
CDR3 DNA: TGTGCCAGCAGGCGGGGTAGGCTAGCGGGCCTCGTATCCTACGAGCAGTACTTC
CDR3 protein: CASRRGRLAGLVSYEQYF

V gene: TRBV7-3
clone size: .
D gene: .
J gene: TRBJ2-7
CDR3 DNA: TGTGCCAGCAGCTTAGTGTACGCAGGGCGACACGAGCAGTACTTC
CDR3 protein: CASSLVYAGRHEQYF

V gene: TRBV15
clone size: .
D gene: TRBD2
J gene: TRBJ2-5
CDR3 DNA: TGTGCCACCAGAGAGGTAGCGGGGGCCCAAGAGACCCAGTACTTC
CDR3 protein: CATREVAGAQETQYF

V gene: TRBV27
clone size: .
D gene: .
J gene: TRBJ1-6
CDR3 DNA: TGTGCCAGCAGTTTATCGGCAGGGGCGAGCTCCTATAATTCACCCCTCCACTTT
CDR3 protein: CASSLSAGASSYNSPLHF

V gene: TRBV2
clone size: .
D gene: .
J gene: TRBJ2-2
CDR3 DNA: TGTGCCAGCCGGGACACCCCGAACACCGGGGAGCTGTTTTTT
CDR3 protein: CASRDTPNTGELFF

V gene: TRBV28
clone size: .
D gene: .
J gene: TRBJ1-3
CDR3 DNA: TGTGCCAGCAAGGGGTCAGTATGGTCTGGAAACACCATATATTTT
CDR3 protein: CASKGSVWSGNTIYF

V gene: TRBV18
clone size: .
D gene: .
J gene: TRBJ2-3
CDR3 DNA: TGTGCCAGCTCACCACAATCTTCCCGGGGCACAGATACGCAGTATTTT
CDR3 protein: CASSPQSSRGTDTQYF

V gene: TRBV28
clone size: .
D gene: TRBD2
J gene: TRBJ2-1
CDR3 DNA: TGTGCCAGCATGACGAGCGGGATTATAGGTTACAATGAGCAGTTCTTC
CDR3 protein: CASMTSGIIGYNEQFF

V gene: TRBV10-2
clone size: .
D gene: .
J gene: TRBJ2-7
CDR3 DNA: TGCGCCAGCAGTGATTTAGGTCCAGAGAAGTCCTACGAGCAGTACTTC
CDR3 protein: CASSDLGPEKSYEQYF

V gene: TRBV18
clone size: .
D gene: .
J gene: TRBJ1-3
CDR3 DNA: TGTGCCAGCTCACCCCCCACAGTGTGGGACACCATATATTTT
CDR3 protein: CASSPPTVWDTIYF

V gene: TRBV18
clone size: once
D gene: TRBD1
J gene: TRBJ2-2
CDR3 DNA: TGTGCCAGCTCACCAGGGAGACAGGGGACGGGCACCGGGGAGCTGTTTTTT
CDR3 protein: CASSPGRQGTGTGELFF

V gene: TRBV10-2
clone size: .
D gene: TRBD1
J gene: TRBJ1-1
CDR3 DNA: TGCGCCAGCAGTGAGGACAGGGTGTTGATGGGTGCTTTCTTT
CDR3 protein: CASSEDRVLMGAFF

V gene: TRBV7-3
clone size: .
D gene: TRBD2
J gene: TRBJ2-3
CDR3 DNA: TGTGCCAGCAGCTTAAATGGGCTAGCGGGAGGTGGGACAGATACGCAGTATTTT
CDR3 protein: CASSLNGLAGGGTDTQYF

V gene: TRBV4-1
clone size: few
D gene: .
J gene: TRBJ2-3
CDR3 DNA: TGCGCCAGCACCTATTCCCCCACCTCAGATACGCAGTATTTT
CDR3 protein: CASTYSPTSDTQYF

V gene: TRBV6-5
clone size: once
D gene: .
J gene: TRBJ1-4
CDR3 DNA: TGTGCCAGCAGAGCCACAACAGGGTTTAATGAAAAACTGTTTTTT
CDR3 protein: CASRATTGFNEKLFF

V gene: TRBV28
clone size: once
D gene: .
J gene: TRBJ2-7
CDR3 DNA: TGTGCCAGCACCTTCGCAGGGGTGACATACTCCTACGAGCAGTACTTC
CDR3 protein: CASTFAGVTYSYEQYF